One and the same sample provided the 14 T cell receptor beta chains below, sequenced in a study of patients and donors after allogeneic stem cell transplantation. TCRdb re-called the RT-PCR reads with MiXCR, one entry per CDR3 protein. This table has 400,000 to 500,000 distinct CDR3 sequences, approximately 16% appearing once. Sequenced input: blood, either unsorted or a sorted T cell fraction (not recorded which). The receptors come from a human donor who was either an allogeneic HSCT recipient or a stem cell or donor lymphocyte infusion donor (not recorded which). It is not recorded whose cells these are; they may come from a transplant donor.

The chain carries TRBV12-3 or TRBV12-4 and TRBJ2-2; D is possibly TRBD1 or TRBD2 (7 bases each). This CDR3 spans 16 amino acids. Trimming took off 7 bases at V and 5 bases at J, with 20 bases between the two ends. CDR3 bases: TGTGCCAGCACTCTAGGGGGCGGGAGAAATACCGGGGAGCTGTTTTTT. It is translated as CASTLGGGRNTGELFF.

This clonotype was counted ten times or more. This sequence joins TRBV24-1 and TRBJ2-2; D possibly corresponds to TRBD1 (6 bases). This CDR3 is 14 amino acids long. Germline assignment: CDR1 KGHDR and CDR2 SFDVKD. The V end lost 0 bases, the J end lost 6 bases, and 7 bases lay between the germline ends. The CDR3 sequence: CATSDLQGSGELFF. CDR3 sequence (DNA): TGTGCCACCAGTGATTTGCAGGGGTCCGGGGAGCTGTTTTTT.

This clonotype was detected a few times. The chain uses TRBV7-2 and TRBJ1-6; the match to TRBD1 covers 9 bases. In germline, CDR1 is SGHTA, CDR2 FQGNSA. This CDR3 contains 15 residues. V trimming: 5 bases; J trimming: 8 bases; junction bases outside the gene matches: 7. DNA of the CDR3: TGTGCCAGCAGCAACCCCCGGACAGGGGATTCACCCCTCCACTTT. Its translation: CASSNPRTGDSPLHF.

This clonotype appeared many times. The chain has TRBV7-3 and TRBJ2-2, with D possibly being TRBD2 (5 bases). The ends were cut back, 2 bases at V and 5 bases at J, with 12 bases in the middle. Germline values: CDR1 SGHTA, CDR2 FQGTGA. The CDR3 contains 15 residues. Here the CDR3 DNA reads TGTGCCAGCAGCTTATCTTCTAGCTCTACCGGGGAGCTGTTTTTT. Its translation is CASSLSSSSTGELFF.

This clonotype was counted between two and nine times. DNA of the CDR3: TGTGCCAGCAGTTTAGTAGCGGGGGGGAAAAACATTCAGTACTTC. Protein: CASSLVAGGKNIQYF. The V gene is TRBV27, the J gene TRBJ2-4; 11 nucleotides line up with TRBD2. Trimming took 2 bases from V and 4 from J; bases not matched to a gene: 1. This CDR3 is built from 15 residues. Looked up from germline, CDR1 is MNHEY and CDR2 is SMNVEV (reference sequence).

This clonotype was counted only a few times. The V gene is TRBV2, the J gene TRBJ2-2; 9 positions match TRBD2. CDR1 and CDR2 (germline): SNHLY, FYNNEI. After removal of 5 bases from V and 1 base from J, the junction contained 5 bases not matched to a gene. The CDR3 has 16 amino acids. For the CDR3, the DNA is TGTGCCAGCAGTTACCAGCGGGGGGTGAACACCGGGGAGCTGTTTTTT. It yields the protein CASSYQRGVNTGELFF.

The rearrangement joins TRBV28 to TRBJ2-5; 9 bases are a match to TRBD1. In germline, CDR1 is MDHEN, CDR2 SYDVKM. CDR3 size: 16 residues. V was clipped by 2 bases and J by 6 bases; unmatched bases: 10. The CDR3 loop is CASSLPKGQGSKTQYF. DNA for the CDR3: TGTGCCAGCAGTTTACCCAAGGGACAGGGTTCCAAGACCCAGTACTTC.

This chain links TRBV5-1 with TRBJ2-7, with a tentative D call TRBD1 (7 bases). V lost 5 bases and J 3 bases, leaving 12 bases between the germline ends. Germline V gene data show CDR1 as SGHRS and CDR2 as YFSETQ. This CDR3 spans 13 amino acids. This CDR3 reads CASREGQNYEQYF. The CDR3 nucleotides read TGCGCCAGCAGGGAGGGACAGAACTACGAGCAGTACTTC.

The gene calls are TRBV20-1 and TRBJ2-5; D call uncertain. Between the trimmed V and J ends, which lost 2 bases and 5 bases, there was a span of 15 bases. CDR1 is DFQATT and CDR2 is SNEGSKA in the germline V gene (reference sequence). This CDR3 contains 14 residues. The CDR3 DNA is TGCAGTGCTAGAACCGGTGGCATACGGGAGACCCAGTACTTC. Its translation is CSARTGGIRETQYF.

The chain uses TRBV9 and TRBJ2-7; 9 positions agree with TRBD1. Germline assignment: CDR1 SGDLS and CDR2 YYNGEE. There are 14 residues in the CDR3. Trimming cost V 4 bases and J 10 bases; bases outside gene matches: 12. Here the CDR3 reads CASSTTGTGPSQYF. The CDR3 DNA reads as TGTGCCAGCAGCACCACCGGGACAGGGCCCTCTCAGTACTTC.

This clonotype showed up just a few times. The chain couples TRBV20-1 to TRBJ2-7, with 7 nucleotides matching TRBD1. Germline-derived CDR1 and CDR2 are DFQATT and SNEGSKA (reference sequence). Trimming took 0 bases from V and 6 from J; bases not matched to a gene: 11. The CDR3 has 15 amino acids. The CDR3 region has the DNA TGCAGTGCTAGAGATTTGGCAGGGGGTTTCGGCGAGCAGTACTTC. Its translation: CSARDLAGGFGEQYF.

This chain uses TRBV7-9 with TRBJ1-2; 7 nucleotides line up with TRBD1. With 1 base clipped from V and 7 bases from J, the junction kept 6 bases outside the gene matches. The CDR3 spans 14 residues. Germline CDR1 and CDR2: SEHNR and FQNEAQ (reference sequence). CDR3 sequence reads: CASSLDKGAAGYTF. The CDR3 DNA sequence: TGTGCCAGCAGCTTAGATAAGGGGGCGGCTGGCTACACCTTC.

This clonotype appeared many times. This sequence joins TRBV5-1 and TRBJ2-5, with D possibly being TRBD1 (5 bases). The CDR3 runs 12 residues. Germline V CDR1 and CDR2: SGHRS, YFSETQ. V lost 0 bases and J lost 5, with 5 bases in between. This chain's CDR3 is CASSLEGETQYF. The CDR3 DNA sequence: TGCGCCAGCAGCTTGGAGGGGGAGACCCAGTACTTC. Using reference TRBV5-1 and TRBJ2-5 for the parts outside the CDR3, the full variable domain is KAGVTQTPRYLIKTRGQQVTLSCSPISGHRSVSWYQQTPGQGLQFLFEYFSETQRNKGNFPGRFSGRQFSNSRSEMNVSTLELGDSALYLCASSLEGETQYFGPGTRLLVL.

This clonotype has ten or more counts. The chain combines TRBV13 with TRBJ1-6; 7 bases line up with TRBD1. The CDR3 length is 15 residues. V lost 3 bases, J lost 2 bases, and 1 base stayed unmatched. CDR1 and CDR2 (germline): PRHDT, FYEKMQ (reference sequence). The CDR3: CASSLGQPYNSPLHF. Written as DNA, the CDR3 is TGTGCCAGCAGCTTGGGACAGCCCTATAATTCACCCCTCCACTTT.